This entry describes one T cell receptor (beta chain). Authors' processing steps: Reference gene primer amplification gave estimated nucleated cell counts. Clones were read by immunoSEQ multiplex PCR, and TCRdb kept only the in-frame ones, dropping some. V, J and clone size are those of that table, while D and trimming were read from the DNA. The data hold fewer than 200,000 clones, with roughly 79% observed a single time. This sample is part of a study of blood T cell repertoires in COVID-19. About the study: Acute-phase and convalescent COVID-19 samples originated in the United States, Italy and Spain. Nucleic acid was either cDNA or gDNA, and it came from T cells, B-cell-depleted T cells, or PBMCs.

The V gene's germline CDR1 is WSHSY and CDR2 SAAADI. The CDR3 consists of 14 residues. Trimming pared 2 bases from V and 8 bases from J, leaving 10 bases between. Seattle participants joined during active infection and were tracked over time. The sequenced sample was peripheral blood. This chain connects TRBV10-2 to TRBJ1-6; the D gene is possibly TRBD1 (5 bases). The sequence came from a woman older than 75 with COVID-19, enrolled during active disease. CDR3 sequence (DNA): TGCGCCAGCAGTGAGAGTGGACACGATTCACCCCTCCACTTT. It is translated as CASSESGHDSPLHF.